This passage covers 28 T cell receptor beta chains from one sample sequenced in a study of blood T cell repertoires in COVID-19. Assay: immunoSEQ multiplex PCR; the TCRdb copy retains only in-frame clones and omits some. The data contain some 150,000 clones, around 83% of them singletons. The sequenced sample was peripheral blood. All receptors come from a man aged 35 to 55 with acute or convalescent COVID-19.

There are a few counts of this clone. The V call is TRBV28, the J call TRBJ1-1; 7 bases fit TRBD1. This CDR3 comprises 14 residues. Losses at the gene ends were 4 bases for V and 7 bases for J; bases not matched to a gene: 9. Germline V lookup: CDR1 MDHEN, CDR2 SYDVKM. The CDR3 sequence is CASSYDRAVDEAFF. The CDR3 nucleotides are TGTGCCAGCAGTTACGACAGGGCTGTTGATGAAGCTTTCTTT.

The V and J genes are TRBV7-9 and TRBJ1-1; D is perhaps TRBD1 (6 bases). CDR3 length equals 15 residues. The germline V gene has CDR1 SEHNR and CDR2 FQNEAQ (reference sequence). V was clipped by 1 base and J by 4 bases, with 13 bases between them. The CDR3 DNA reads TGTGCCAGCAGCTTAGGTCAGGGGCGGACCACTGAAGCTTTCTTT. Amino acids: CASSLGQGRTTEAFF.

This clone was seen only once. The rearrangement uses TRBV9 and TRBJ2-5; D is possibly TRBD1 (6 bases). This CDR3 is built from 14 residues. Germline CDR1 and CDR2: SGDLS and YYNGEE. V lost 3 bases and J lost 5, with 14 bases in between. The CDR3 sequence: CASSAGDKEETQYF. CDR3 DNA sequence: TGTGCCAGCAGCGCCGGGGACAAAGAGGAGACCCAGTACTTC.

This chain connects TRBV27 to TRBJ2-7; possible D gene TRBD1, 6 bases. V gave up 3 bases and J gave up 5 bases, with 14 bases separating them. CDR3 size: 14 residues. The germline gives CDR1 MNHEY, CDR2 SMNVEV (reference sequence). CDR3 nucleotide sequence: TGTGCCAGCAGTTTTCGAGGCAGGGGTGACGAGCAGTACTTC. It yields the protein CASSFRGRGDEQYF.

The V and J genes are TRBV7-7 and TRBJ2-2, with TRBD2 identical over 7 bases. Unmatched junction bases numbered 6, after V lost 3 bases and J lost 2 bases. CDR1 and CDR2 (germline): SSHAT, FNYEAQ (reference sequence). The CDR3 loop spans 16 amino acids. The CDR3 nucleotides read TGTGCCAGCAGCTTCTCAGGGAGGGGAAACACCGGGGAGCTGTTTTTT. Residues: CASSFSGRGNTGELFF.

V is TRBV9 and J is TRBJ1-2; D might be TRBD1 (6 bases). The CDR3 covers 15 residues. Germline CDR1 reads SGDLS; CDR2 reads YYNGEE. The V gene lost 0 bases and the J gene lost 3 bases, with 12 bases spanning the gap. CDR3 nucleotides: TGTGCCAGCAGCGTAGATAACAGGGTCGACTATGGCTACACCTTC. It codes for CASSVDNRVDYGYTF.

This sequence joins TRBV4-2 and TRBJ1-6, with TRBD1 identical over 11 bases. Unmatched junction bases numbered 12, after V lost 4 bases and J lost 10 bases. In germline, CDR1 is LGHNA, CDR2 YNFKEQ. The CDR3 covers 17 residues. CDR3 protein: CASSPLTFGQGASPLHF. CDR3 nucleotide sequence: TGTGCCAGCAGCCCGCTAACCTTCGGACAGGGGGCCTCACCCCTCCACTTT.

In this sample, this clone turned up a few times. The chain combines TRBV9 with TRBJ2-1, with a possible D match to TRBD2 (5 bases). The germline V gene has CDR1 SGDLS and CDR2 YYNGEE. Trimming cost V 0 bases and J 3 bases, with 13 bases left between them. The CDR3 loop spans 16 amino acids. The CDR3 loop is CASSVAPGSVYNEQFF. The CDR3 coding sequence is TGTGCCAGCAGCGTAGCTCCGGGGTCAGTCTACAATGAGCAGTTCTTC.

This CDR3 is CASSLKGQPLHF. CDR3 bases: TGTGCCAGTAGTCTGAAGGGGCAACCCCTCCACTTT. This chain links TRBV19 with TRBJ1-6; possible D gene TRBD1, 5 bases. Germline V gives CDR1 LNHDA, CDR2 SQIVND (reference sequence). V was clipped by 5 bases and J by 12 bases, with 11 bases between them. This CDR3 is built from 12 residues.

This chain connects TRBV5-6 to TRBJ2-7; D is uncertain. Germline V CDR1 and CDR2: SGHDT, YYEEEE. This CDR3 is 14 amino acids long. Trimming removed 1 base at V and 1 base at J, with 9 bases between. The CDR3 region has the DNA TGTGCCAGCAGCTTGTCCAGCGCATCCTACGAGCAGTACTTC. Amino acid sequence: CASSLSSASYEQYF.

The chain joins TRBV25-1 to TRBJ2-7; a weak D match, TRBD2 (6 bases). CDR1 and CDR2 from the germline V gene are MGHDK and SYGVNS. Trimming took 4 bases from V and 6 from J, leaving 22 bases between them. The CDR3 is 16 residues long. CDR3: CASSVEGRSLRGEQYF. CDR3 nucleotides: TGTGCCAGCAGTGTTGAAGGGAGGTCTTTGAGGGGCGAGCAGTACTTC.

This clone showed up just once. The chain links TRBV10-1 to TRBJ2-1, with 8 bases lining up with TRBD1. Germline V CDR1 and CDR2: WNHNN, SYGVQD (reference sequence). V shed 11 bases, J shed 7 bases, and the junction held 19 bases outside the gene matches. The CDR3 has 16 amino acids. CDR3 bases: TGCGCCCGCAACCAAAAAGGGTCAGGGGGCCGGAATGAGCAGTTCTTC. This translates into CARNQKGSGGRNEQFF.

CDR3 nucleotide sequence: TGCGCCAGCAGCCATCCCGGACTAGCGGGGGGCTGGGGAGGGGAGCTGTTTTTT. Protein product: CASSHPGLAGGWGGELFF. J is TRBJ2-2 and V is TRBV4-1; TRBD2 aligns across 14 bases. The germline gives CDR1 MGHRA, CDR2 YSYEKL. Trimming took 3 bases from V and 8 from J; bases not matched to a gene: 11. The CDR3 has 18 amino acids.

The chain joins TRBV7-2 to TRBJ2-3, with D possibly TRBD2 on 5 matching bases. The germline V gene has CDR1 SGHTA and CDR2 FQGNSA. Trimming took 2 bases from V and 6 from J, leaving 15 bases between them. The CDR3 consists of 15 residues. In nucleotides, the CDR3 is TGTGCCAGCAGCTTATATGCCGGGGATATCGATACGCAGTATTTT. Protein product: CASSLYAGDIDTQYF.

In nucleotides, the CDR3 is TGTGCCAGCAGTTACCCACCCCAGGGCGACGAGCAGTACTTC. Its translation is CASSYPPQGDEQYF. The chain is built from TRBV6-5 and TRBJ2-7, with a tentative D call TRBD1 (5 bases). CDR3 size: 14 residues. Germline CDR1 and CDR2: MNHEY and SVGAGI. V was trimmed by 2 bases and J by 5 bases, leaving 13 bases between them.

The chain has TRBV10-3 and TRBJ1-2, with 8 bases identical to TRBD1. After removal of 4 bases from V and 4 bases from J, the junction contained 5 bases not matched to a gene. The germline CDR1 and CDR2 sequences are ENHRY and SYGVKD. This CDR3 is 14 amino acids long. The CDR3 nucleotides read TGTGCCATCAGTGTGGGGACAGGTAGCTATGGCTACACCTTC. Translation: CAISVGTGSYGYTF.

The CDR3 DNA sequence: TGTGCCAGTAGTCAACAGCAGAACACTGAAGCTTTCTTT. Protein sequence: CASSQQQNTEAFF. The chain joins TRBV19 to TRBJ1-1; D gene ambiguous. Germline values: CDR1 LNHDA, CDR2 SQIVND (reference sequence). V lost 5 bases and J lost 1, with 8 bases in between. The CDR3 covers 13 residues. Full variable domain (missing parts from reference TRBV19 and TRBJ1-1): DGGITQSPKYLFRKEGQNVTLSCEQNLNHDAMYWYRQDPGQGLRLIYYSQIVNDFQKGDIAEGYSVSREKKESFPLTVTSAQKNPTAFYLCASSQQQNTEAFFGQGTRLTVV.

V usage is TRBV30 and J usage is TRBJ2-2; no definite D call. Germline CDR1 and CDR2: GTSNPN and SVGIG (reference sequence). The ends were cut back, 0 bases at V and 4 bases at J, with 6 bases in the middle. The CDR3 is 13 amino acids. The CDR3 DNA reads as TGTGCCTGGAGTGTCAAATCCACCGGGGAGCTGTTTTTT. This encodes CAWSVKSTGELFF.

Concerning this clone: A read error may be the cause here, since a much bigger clone is one base away. V usage is TRBV28 and J usage is TRBJ1-5, with TRBD1 as a possible D gene (6 bases). The CDR3 consists of 13 residues. Trimming cost V 5 bases and J 3 bases, with 8 bases left between them. Germline CDR1 reads MDHEN; CDR2 reads SYDVKM. CDR3 coding DNA: TGTGCCAGCAGTCGGGACAACAATCAGCCCCAGCATTTT. This codes for CASSRDNNQPQHF. Looking up the rest from reference TRBV28 and TRBJ1-5 gives the full variable domain: DVKVTQSSRYLVKRTGEKVFLECVQDMDHENMFWYRQDPGLGLRLIYFSYDVKMKEKGDIPEGYSVSREKKERFSLILESASTNQTSMYLCASSRDNNQPQHFGDGTRLSIL.

This clone was counted between two and nine times. The rearrangement uses TRBV2 and TRBJ1-2, with 7 positions matching TRBD1. The CDR3 loop spans 15 amino acids. Germline lookup yields CDR1 SNHLY and CDR2 FYNNEI. Losses at the gene ends were 6 bases for V and 4 bases for J; bases not matched to a gene: 11. The CDR3 reads CASRERQGRLYGYTF. The CDR3 DNA follows: TGTGCCAGCAGAGAAAGACAGGGCCGGCTCTATGGCTACACCTTC.

In nucleotides, the CDR3 is TGTGCCAGTACCCGGTCAGGCGTGAGTGAAGCTTTCTTT. It encodes CASTRSGVSEAFF. The chain combines TRBV25-1 with TRBJ1-1; no reliable D call. The CDR3 consists of 13 residues. Trimming removed 9 bases at V and 7 bases at J, with 18 bases between. CDR1 MGHDK and CDR2 SYGVNS come from the germline V gene. The entire variable domain, with the rest obtained from reference TRBV25-1 and TRBJ1-1, is as follows: EADIYQTPRYLVIGTGKKITLECSQTMGHDKMYWYQQDPGMELHLIHYSYGVNSTEKGDLSSESTVSRIRTEHFPLTLESARPSHTSQYLCASTRSGVSEAFFGQGTRLTVV.

The sample holds a few counts of this clone. The chain couples TRBV5-1 to TRBJ1-6; D ambiguous. Germline lookup yields CDR1 SGHRS and CDR2 YFSETQ. V was pared by 0 bases and J by 0 bases, with 4 bases between. The CDR3 runs 15 residues. The CDR3 nucleotides are TGCGCCAGCAGCTTGGATAACTCCTATAATTCACCCCTCCACTTT. This gives the protein CASSLDNSYNSPLHF.

The rearrangement links TRBV4-1 to TRBJ2-5; a weak D match, TRBD2 (5 bases). V dropped 0 bases and J dropped 1 base, with 9 bases sitting between them. From germline, CDR1 is MGHRA and CDR2 YSYEKL. The CDR3 is 15 residues long. In DNA form, the CDR3 reads TGCGCCAGCAGCCAAGATCCTGGGAGCCAAGAGACCCAGTACTTC. Translation gives CASSQDPGSQETQYF.

This chain joins TRBV6-5 and TRBJ1-2; D is possibly TRBD1 (5 bases). V lost 8 bases and J lost 4, with 11 bases in between. Germline V gene sequence: CDR1 MNHEY, CDR2 SVGAGI. The CDR3 consists of 12 residues. CDR3 loop: CASQGGGYGYTF. As DNA, the CDR3 is TGTGCCAGCCAGGGAGGAGGCTATGGCTACACCTTC.

The chain is built from TRBV12-5 and TRBJ2-7; 7 bases are shared with TRBD1. The CDR3 has 13 residues. Germline-derived CDR1 and CDR2 are LGHNT and FRNRAP. V lost 1 base, J lost 4 bases, and 1 base stayed unmatched. The chain's CDR3 is CASGLDRGYEQYF. In DNA, the CDR3 is TGTGCTAGTGGTTTGGACAGGGGTTACGAGCAGTACTTC.

The V gene is TRBV9, the J gene TRBJ1-2; 7 bases agree with TRBD1. The CDR3 runs 15 residues. Trimming cost V 4 bases and J 8 bases; bases outside gene matches: 14. Per the germline V gene, CDR1 is SGDLS and CDR2 is YYNGEE. The CDR3 DNA reads TGTGCCAGCAGCTATGGAGATAGCAGGGGGAGCGGCTACACCTTC. This encodes CASSYGDSRGSGYTF.

The V and J genes are TRBV5-1 and TRBJ1-2, with TRBD1 matching over 9 bases. From germline, CDR1 is SGHRS and CDR2 YFSETQ. V was clipped by 4 bases and J by 6 bases; unmatched bases: 13. The CDR3 is 16 residues long. For the CDR3, the DNA is TGCGCCAGCAGCCCTGGACAGGGGTCCTCAAAGGATGGCTACACCTTC. Its translation is CASSPGQGSSKDGYTF.

V is TRBV2 and J is TRBJ1-5; 9 bases match TRBD1. Germline V CDR1 and CDR2: SNHLY, FYNNEI. The CDR3 has 14 amino acids. Trimming at V came to 4 bases and at J to 7 bases, leaving 5 bases not matched to a gene. The CDR3 region is CASSGLGTGQPQHF. The CDR3 bases are TGTGCCAGCAGTGGGCTTGGGACAGGGCAGCCCCAGCATTTT.